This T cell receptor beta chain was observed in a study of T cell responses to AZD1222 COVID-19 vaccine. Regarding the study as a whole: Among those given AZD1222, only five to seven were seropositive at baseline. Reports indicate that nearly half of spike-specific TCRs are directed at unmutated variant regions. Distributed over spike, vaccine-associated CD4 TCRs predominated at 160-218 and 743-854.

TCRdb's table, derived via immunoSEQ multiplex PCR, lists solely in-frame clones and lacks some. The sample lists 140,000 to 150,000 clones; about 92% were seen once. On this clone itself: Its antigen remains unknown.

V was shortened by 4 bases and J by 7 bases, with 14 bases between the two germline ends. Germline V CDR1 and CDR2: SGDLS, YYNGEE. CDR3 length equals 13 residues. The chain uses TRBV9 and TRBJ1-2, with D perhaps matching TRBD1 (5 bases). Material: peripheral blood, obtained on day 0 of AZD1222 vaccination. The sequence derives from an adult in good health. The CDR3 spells CASSLGTEVGYTF. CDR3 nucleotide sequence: TGTGCCAGCAGCCTTGGGACGGAGGTTGGCTACACCTTC.